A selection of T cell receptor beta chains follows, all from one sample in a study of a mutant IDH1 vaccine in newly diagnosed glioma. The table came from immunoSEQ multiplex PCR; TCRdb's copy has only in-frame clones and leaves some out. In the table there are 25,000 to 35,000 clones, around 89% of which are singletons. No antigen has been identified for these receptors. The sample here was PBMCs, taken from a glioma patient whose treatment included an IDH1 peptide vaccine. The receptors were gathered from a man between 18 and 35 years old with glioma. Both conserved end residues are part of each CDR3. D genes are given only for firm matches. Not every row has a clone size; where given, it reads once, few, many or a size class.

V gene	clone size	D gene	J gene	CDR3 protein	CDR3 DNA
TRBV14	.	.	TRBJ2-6	CASSPLGGANVLTF	TGTGCCAGCAGCCCCCTAGGTGGGGCCAACGTCCTGACTTTC
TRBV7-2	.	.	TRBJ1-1	CASTLIGQNTEAFF	TGTGCCAGCACCTTGATCGGGCAGAACACTGAAGCTTTCTTT
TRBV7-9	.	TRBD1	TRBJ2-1	CASSPGQGNEQFF	TGTGCCAGCAGCCCGGGACAGGGGAATGAGCAGTTCTTC
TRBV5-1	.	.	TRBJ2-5	CASSRGVSETQYF	TGCGCCAGCAGTCGAGGGGTTTCCGAGACCCAGTACTTC
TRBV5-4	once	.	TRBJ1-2	CASSSQLRLYGYTF	TGTGCCAGCAGCTCACAGTTGCGGCTCTATGGCTACACCTTC
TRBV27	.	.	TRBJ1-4	CASTSRVNEKLFF	TGTGCCAGCACGTCCAGGGTGAATGAAAAACTGTTTTTT
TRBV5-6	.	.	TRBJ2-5	CASSTRQVGETQYF	TGTGCCAGCAGCACACGACAGGTGGGGGAGACCCAGTACTTC
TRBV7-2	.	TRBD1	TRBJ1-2	CASSLRQGGYTF	TGTGCCAGCAGCCTCCGACAGGGAGGCTACACCTTC
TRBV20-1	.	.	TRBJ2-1	CSALSNEQFF	TGCAGTGCTTTGAGTAATGAGCAGTTCTTC
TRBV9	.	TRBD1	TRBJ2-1	CASSPHDRGRGDNEQFF	TGTGCCAGCAGCCCCCACGACAGGGGGCGCGGGGACAATGAGCAGTTCTTC
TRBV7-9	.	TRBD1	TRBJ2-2	CASSLFDRAGELFF	TGTGCCAGCAGCCTCTTTGACAGGGCCGGGGAGCTGTTTTTT
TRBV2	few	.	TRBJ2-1	CASTVDSYNEQFF	TGTGCCAGCACTGTCGACAGTTACAATGAGCAGTTCTTC
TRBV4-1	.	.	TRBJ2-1	CASSSLASSYNEQFF	TGCGCCAGCAGCTCCCTCGCGAGCTCCTACAATGAGCAGTTCTTC
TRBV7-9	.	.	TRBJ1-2	CASRATENYGYTF	TGTGCCAGCAGGGCTACAGAAAACTATGGCTACACCTTC
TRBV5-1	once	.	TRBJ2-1	CASSLDGGSYNEQFF	TGCGCCAGCAGCTTAGACGGGGGCTCCTACAATGAGCAGTTCTTC
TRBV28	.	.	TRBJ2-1	CASSSYYEQFF	TGTGCCAGCAGCTCCTATTATGAGCAGTTCTTC
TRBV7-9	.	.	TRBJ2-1	CASSLTQYNEQFF	TGTGCCAGCAGCTTAACACAGTACAATGAGCAGTTCTTC
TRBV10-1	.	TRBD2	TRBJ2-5	CASSDRSAGEVETQYF	TGCGCCAGCAGTGATAGGTCAGCGGGAGAGGTGGAGACCCAGTACTTC